This TCR beta chain was recorded in a study of cytotoxic CD8 clonotypes in ibrutinib-treated CLL (dated by TCRdb to the early 2020s). At the level of the whole study: The cohort had about a dozen relapsed/refractory and 15 treatment-naive patients; 17 to 18 were IGHV unmutated. Partial responses were observed in roughly 25 patients and complete responses in 2; after a median follow-up of roughly 72 months, remission was maintained in 14 patients and progression was observed in approximately 12. The response samples were drawn at a median of approximately 12 months into treatment, with a range of roughly 6 to 40 months. Samples averaged around 280,000 productive templates and tens of thousands of productive rearrangements. Of the approximately 90 people in the trial, roughly 27 had longitudinal samples available. Cryopreserved peripheral blood mononuclear cells were obtained prior to treatment, at the time of response, and at either disease progression or sustained remission.

A MiSeq instrument was used for deep resolution sequencing, which targeted depths ranging from 1 in 1 million up to 1 in 200,000 T cells, with coverage averaging 10x for each clonotype. The immunoSEQ hsTCRB Kit was used to generate TCR beta libraries. From the authors' description of their analysis: Data were analyzed with ImmunoSEQ Data Assistant and ImmunoSEQ Analyzer, with V, D and J genes assigned per IMGT definitions. Clonality was computed as one minus normalized Shannon entropy of productive rearrangement frequencies, ranging from 0 to 1. Only overrepresented clonotypes making up at least 0.05% of the repertoire of each patient were included in the public clonotype analysis. Repertoires from about a dozen age-matched healthy donors in immuneACCESS were used as clonality controls. Not all clones reach the TCRdb copy of this immuneACCESS table, which keeps in-frame sequences only. Checked studies attribute under half of the gap to unresolved V genes and leave the rest unexplained. V and J calls plus clone size are reproduced from that table; the DNA served to infer D and trimming. The sample data list 65,000 to 95,000 clones, and around 83% of these were observed just once. The ten largest clones take up about 5.6% of the sample.

Study-wide conclusions, independent of this receptor: Sustained-remission and progressing patients did not have matched sampling times, and lymph node repertoires were not examined. Public clonotypes were found to be uncommon and were observed to contract or remain stable during treatment; the increase in clonality was shown to reflect expansion of private clonotypes at ibrutinib response. At baseline, clonality was higher than in age-matched healthy donors and showed a strong correlation with circulating CD8+ T-cell counts. Clonality rose at ibrutinib response, remained stable during sustained remission, and dropped back toward baseline at progression.

Around 1.8 micrograms of genomic DNA were extracted from cryopreserved PBMCs for TCR beta library preparation. Longitudinal blood samples from CLL patients on ibrutinib monotherapy underwent high-throughput TCR beta sequencing. The patients took part in an open-label, single-center phase 2 trial of ibrutinib monotherapy. In the case of this clone: The antigen it binds to is not known. No base-level quality is on record; no much larger clone is a single base apart.

V was cut back by 3 bases and J by 3 bases, leaving a gap of 8 bases between them. Including cysteine and phenylalanine, the CDR3 has 13 amino acids. Left in the record is the CDR3 DNA by itself, 39 bases read in frame from the first base. The germline V gene provides CDR1 MNHEY and CDR2 SVGAGI. This TCR was recovered from a human donor with chronic lymphocytic leukemia. The chain was built from TRBV6-5 and TRBJ1-2; no D gene is confidently identified. Specimen: PBMCs, collected before ibrutinib treatment. This receptor has the CDR3 CASSYSGYYGYTF. The base sequence is TGTGCCAGCAGTTATTCGGGCTACTATGGCTACACCTTC.